The clone carrying this TCR beta chain was picked up a small number of times. Methods used by the authors: It was from reference gene primer amplification that nucleated cell counts were estimated. Data came from immunoSEQ multiplex PCR; TCRdb stores just in-frame clones and leaves some out. V and J calls and clone size are copied from that table; D and trimming were computed from the DNA. The repertoire includes 150,000 or so clones, about four fifths of them detected once, and 13% to 15% sits in the top ten. The sample is drawn from a study of blood T cell repertoires in COVID-19. Study as a whole: COVID-19 samples from acute and convalescent phases originated in the United States, Italy and Spain. PBMCs, B-cell-depleted T cells, or T cells were the source of the cDNA or gDNA that made up the material.

The receptor was isolated from a man between 18 and 35 years old with active or convalescent COVID-19. The sequenced sample consisted of peripheral blood.

The CDR3 region has the DNA TGCGCCAGCAGCTTTAGCGGGACGGCCCTCGAGCAGTACTTC. Residues: CASSFSGTALEQYF. This rearrangement joins TRBV5-1 to TRBJ2-7; 8 bases are a match to TRBD2. This CDR3 is built from 14 residues. V lost 2 bases, J lost 6 bases, and 7 bases stayed unmatched. The germline V gene has CDR1 SGHRS and CDR2 YFSETQ.